This TCR beta chain originates from a study of T cell changes during pregnancy in multiple sclerosis. Produced via immunoSEQ multiplex PCR; TCRdb's table is partial and in-frame only. The sample lists about 100,000 clones; around nine tenths were seen once. This CDR3 comprises 14 residues. Germline loops: CDR1 SEHNR, CDR2 FQNEAQ (reference sequence). After removal of 4 bases from V and 5 bases from J, the junction contained 8 bases not matched to a gene. This clone came up once. This receptor was identified in a female donor with multiple sclerosis, enrolled in a pregnancy study. The chain recombines TRBV7-9 with TRBJ2-7; TRBD1 agrees at 7 bases. Here the sequenced sample was peripheral blood, taken in the second trimester of pregnancy. CDR3 residues: CASSSRDSLNEQYF. The CDR3 DNA reads TGTGCCAGCAGCTCCCGGGACAGCCTTAACGAGCAGTACTTC.